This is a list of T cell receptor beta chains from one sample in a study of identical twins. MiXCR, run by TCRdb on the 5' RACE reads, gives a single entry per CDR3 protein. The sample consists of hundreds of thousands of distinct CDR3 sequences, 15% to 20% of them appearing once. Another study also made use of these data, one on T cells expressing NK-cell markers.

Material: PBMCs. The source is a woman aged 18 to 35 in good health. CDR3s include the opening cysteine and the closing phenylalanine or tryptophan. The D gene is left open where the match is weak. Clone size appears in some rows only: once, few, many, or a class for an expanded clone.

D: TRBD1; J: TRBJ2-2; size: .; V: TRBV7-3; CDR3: CASSSDRVNTGELFF; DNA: TGTGCCAGCAGCTCGGACAGGGTTAACACCGGGGAGCTGTTTTTT
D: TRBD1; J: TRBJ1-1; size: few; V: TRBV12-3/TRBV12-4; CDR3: CASIRQGGQNEAFF; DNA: TGTGCCAGCATTCGCCAGGGGGGTCAAAATGAAGCTTTCTTT
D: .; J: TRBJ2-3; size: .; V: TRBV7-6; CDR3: CASSTRHPSSYYTDTQYF; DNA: TGTGCCAGCAGCACCCGACACCCGTCTAGCTACTACACAGATACGCAGTATTTT
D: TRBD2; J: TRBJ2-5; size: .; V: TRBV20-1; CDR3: CSANGGRGYQETQYF; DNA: TGCAGTGCTAACGGCGGGAGGGGGTACCAAGAGACCCAGTACTTC
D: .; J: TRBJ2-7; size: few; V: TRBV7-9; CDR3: CASSLEGDYYEQYF; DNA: TGTGCCAGCAGCTTGGAGGGGGATTATTACGAGCAGTACTTC
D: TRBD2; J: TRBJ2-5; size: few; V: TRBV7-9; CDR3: CASSFGETSGQETQYF; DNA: TGTGCCAGCAGCTTTGGAGAAACTAGCGGGCAAGAGACCCAGTACTTC
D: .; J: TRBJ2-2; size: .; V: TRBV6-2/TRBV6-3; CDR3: CASSWASSLFF; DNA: TGTGCCAGCAGCTGGGCCTCGTCGCTGTTTTTT
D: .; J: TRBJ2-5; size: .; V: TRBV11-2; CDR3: CASGPETQYF; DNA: TGTGCGAGCGGCCCAGAGACCCAGTACTTC
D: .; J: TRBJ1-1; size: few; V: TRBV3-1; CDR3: CASSHTSTEAFF; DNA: TGTGCCAGCAGCCACACGAGCACTGAAGCTTTCTTT
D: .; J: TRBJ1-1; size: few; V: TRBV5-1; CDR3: CASSLEAGSGAEAFF; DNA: TGCGCCAGCAGCTTGGAGGCAGGGAGCGGGGCTGAAGCTTTCTTT